This passage covers 8 T cell receptor beta chains from one sample sequenced in a study of blood T cell repertoires in COVID-19. The table came from immunoSEQ multiplex PCR; TCRdb's copy has only in-frame clones and leaves some out. The repertoire includes fewer than 150,000 clones, 78% of them detected once, and 2% to 2.5% sits in the top ten. The sample comprised peripheral blood. Receptors originate from a man aged 65 to 79 with acute or convalescent COVID-19.

This clone has just one count. The chain is built from TRBV4-3 and TRBJ1-4; no clear D gene. The CDR3 totals 18 residues. Trimming took 1 base from V and 0 from J, leaving 15 bases between them. Germline CDR1 reads LGHNA; CDR2 reads YSLEER. CDR3 DNA sequence: TGCGCCAGCAGCCAAGCGACTATCCGGGCCGCAACTAATGAAAAACTGTTTTTT. Encoded protein: CASSQATIRAATNEKLFF.

This clone was counted only a few times. J is TRBJ1-6 and V is TRBV5-1; 8 bases align to TRBD1. The CDR3 is 16 amino acids. The germline CDR1 and CDR2 sequences are SGHRS and YFSETQ. J was trimmed by 9 bases and V by 0 bases; bases with no gene match: 8. CDR3 amino acids: CASSLGDRGSGSPLHF. The DNA of the CDR3 is TGCGCCAGCAGCTTGGGAGACAGGGGAAGCGGTTCACCCCTCCACTTT.

The V call is TRBV5-1, the J call TRBJ1-3; TRBD1 agrees at 7 bases. V shed 7 bases, J shed 0 bases, and the junction held 7 bases outside the gene matches. From germline, CDR1 is SGHRS and CDR2 YFSETQ. The CDR3 length is 15 residues. Written as DNA, the CDR3 is TGCGCCAGCGGGGAACGGACAGGCTCTGGAAACACCATATATTTT. This encodes CASGERTGSGNTIYF. Full variable domain (rest looked up from reference TRBV5-1 and TRBJ1-3): KAGVTQTPRYLIKTRGQQVTLSCSPISGHRSVSWYQQTPGQGLQFLFEYFSETQRNKGNFPGRFSGRQFSNSRSEMNVSTLELGDSALYLCASGERTGSGNTIYFGEGSWLTVV.

The chain recombines TRBV30 with TRBJ1-1, with 7 bases matching TRBD1. The CDR3 contains 15 residues. Trimming took 1 base from V and 0 from J; bases not matched to a gene: 5. CDR1 is GTSNPN and CDR2 is SVGIG in the germline V gene (reference sequence). The CDR3 region is CAWSARTGLNTEAFF. In nucleotides, the CDR3 is TGTGCCTGGAGTGCCCGGACAGGCCTGAACACTGAAGCTTTCTTT.

The chain recombines TRBV12-3 or TRBV12-4 with TRBJ2-1, with a tentative D call TRBD2 (5 bases). CDR3 length: 11 residues. V was cut by 4 bases and J by 9 bases, with 7 bases left in between. The CDR3 here is CASSWESEQFF. For the CDR3, the DNA is TGTGCCAGCAGTTGGGAGAGTGAGCAGTTCTTC.

The chain combines TRBV18 with TRBJ2-7; the D gene is possibly TRBD1 (6 bases). CDR1 is KGHSH, CDR2 LQKENI, per germline. V dropped 5 bases and J dropped 0 bases, with 14 bases sitting between them. This CDR3 is 15 amino acids long. The CDR3 nucleotides read TGTGCCAGCTCAGTGGGGGCTGTAAGCTCCTACGAGCAGTACTTC. Translated: CASSVGAVSSYEQYF.

The V and J genes are TRBV4-1 and TRBJ2-3; TRBD1 matches 9 bases. The CDR3 is made up of 14 amino acids. V gave up 6 bases and J gave up 1 base; unmatched junction bases: 2. The germline V gene has CDR1 MGHRA and CDR2 YSYEKL. The CDR3: CASSRTGGTDTQYF. Here the CDR3 DNA reads TGCGCCAGCAGTAGGACAGGGGGCACAGATACGCAGTATTTT.

This sequence joins TRBV9 and TRBJ1-2, with D unresolved. The length of the CDR3 is 15 residues. V was clipped by 3 bases and J by 2 bases, with 14 bases between them. Germline CDR1 reads SGDLS; CDR2 reads YYNGEE. The CDR3 sequence: CASSEKQVGNYGYTF. Here the CDR3 DNA reads TGTGCCAGCAGCGAAAAGCAGGTTGGGAACTATGGCTACACCTTC.